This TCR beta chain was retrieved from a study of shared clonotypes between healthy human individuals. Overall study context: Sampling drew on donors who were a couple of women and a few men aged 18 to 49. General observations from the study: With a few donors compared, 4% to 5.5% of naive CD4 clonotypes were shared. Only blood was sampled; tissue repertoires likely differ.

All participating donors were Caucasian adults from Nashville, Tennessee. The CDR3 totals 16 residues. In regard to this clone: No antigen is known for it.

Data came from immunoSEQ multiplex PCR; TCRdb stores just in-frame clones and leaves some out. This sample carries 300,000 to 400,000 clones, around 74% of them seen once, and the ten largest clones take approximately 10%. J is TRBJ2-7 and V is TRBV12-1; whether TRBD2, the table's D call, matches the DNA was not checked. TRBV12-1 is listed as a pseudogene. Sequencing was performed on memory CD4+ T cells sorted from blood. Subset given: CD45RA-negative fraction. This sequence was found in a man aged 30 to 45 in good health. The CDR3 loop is CASSFTTLASGYEQYF. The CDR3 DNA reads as TGTGCCAGCAGCTTTACGACGTTGGCTAGCGGCTACGAGCAGTACTTC.